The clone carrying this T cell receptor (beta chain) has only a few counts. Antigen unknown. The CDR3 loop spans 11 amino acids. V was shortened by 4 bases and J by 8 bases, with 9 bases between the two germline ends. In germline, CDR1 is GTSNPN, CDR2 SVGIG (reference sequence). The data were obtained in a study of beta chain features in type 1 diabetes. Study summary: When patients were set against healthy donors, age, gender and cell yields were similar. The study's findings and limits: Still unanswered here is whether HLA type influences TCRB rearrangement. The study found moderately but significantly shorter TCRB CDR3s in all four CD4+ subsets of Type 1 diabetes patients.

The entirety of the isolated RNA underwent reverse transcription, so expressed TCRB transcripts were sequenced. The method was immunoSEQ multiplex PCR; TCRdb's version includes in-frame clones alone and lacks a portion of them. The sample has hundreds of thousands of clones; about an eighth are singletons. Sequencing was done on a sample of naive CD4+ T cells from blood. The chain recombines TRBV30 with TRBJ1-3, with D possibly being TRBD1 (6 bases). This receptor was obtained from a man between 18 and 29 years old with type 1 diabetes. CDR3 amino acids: CAWMGGHTIYF. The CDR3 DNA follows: TGTGCCTGGATGGGGGGCCACACCATATATTTT.